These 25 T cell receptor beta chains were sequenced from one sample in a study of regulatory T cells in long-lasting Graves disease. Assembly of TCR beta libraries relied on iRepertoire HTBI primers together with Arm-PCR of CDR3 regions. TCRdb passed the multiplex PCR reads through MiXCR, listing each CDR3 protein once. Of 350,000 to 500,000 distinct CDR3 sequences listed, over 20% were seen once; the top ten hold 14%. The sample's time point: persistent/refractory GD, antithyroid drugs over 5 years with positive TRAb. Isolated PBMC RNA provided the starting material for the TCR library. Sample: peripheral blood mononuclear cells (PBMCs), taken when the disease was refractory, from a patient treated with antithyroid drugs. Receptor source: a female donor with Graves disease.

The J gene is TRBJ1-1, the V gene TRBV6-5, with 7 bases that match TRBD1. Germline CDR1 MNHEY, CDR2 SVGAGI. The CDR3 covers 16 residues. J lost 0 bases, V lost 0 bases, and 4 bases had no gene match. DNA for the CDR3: TGTGCCAGCAGTTACTCGGGACAGTCCCTGAACACTGAAGCTTTCTTT. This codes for CASSYSGQSLNTEAFF.

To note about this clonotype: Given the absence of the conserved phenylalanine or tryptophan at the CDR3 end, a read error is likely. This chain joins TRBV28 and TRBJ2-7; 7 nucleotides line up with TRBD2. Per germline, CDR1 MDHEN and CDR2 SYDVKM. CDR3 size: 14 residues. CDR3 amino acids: CAGSFQAGTYEQYS. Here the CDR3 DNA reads TGTGCCGGCAGTTTCCAAGCGGGAACCTACGAGCAGTACTCC.

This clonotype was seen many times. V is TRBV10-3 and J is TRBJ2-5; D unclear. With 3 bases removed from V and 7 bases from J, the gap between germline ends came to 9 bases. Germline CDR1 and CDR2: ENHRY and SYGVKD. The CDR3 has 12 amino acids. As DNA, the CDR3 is TGTGCCATCAGTGATACCTTACGGACCCAGTACTTC. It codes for CAISDTLRTQYF.

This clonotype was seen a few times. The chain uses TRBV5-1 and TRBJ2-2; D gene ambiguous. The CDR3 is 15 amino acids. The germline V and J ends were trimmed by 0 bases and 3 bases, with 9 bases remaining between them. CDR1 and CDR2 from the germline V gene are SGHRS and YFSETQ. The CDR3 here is CASSLDPYYTGELFF. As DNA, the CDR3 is TGCGCCAGCAGCTTGGATCCTTACTACACCGGGGAGCTGTTTTTT.

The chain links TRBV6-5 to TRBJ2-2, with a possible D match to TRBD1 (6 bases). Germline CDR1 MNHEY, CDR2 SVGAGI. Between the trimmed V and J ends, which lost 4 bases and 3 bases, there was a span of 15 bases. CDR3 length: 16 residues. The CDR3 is CASSFETGTDTGELFF. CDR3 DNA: TGTGCCAGCAGTTTTGAGACAGGAACGGACACCGGGGAGCTGTTTTTT.

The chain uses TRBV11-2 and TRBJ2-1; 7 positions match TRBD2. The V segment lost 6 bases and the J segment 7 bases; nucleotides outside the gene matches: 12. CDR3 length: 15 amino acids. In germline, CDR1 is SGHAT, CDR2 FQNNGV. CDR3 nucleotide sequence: TGTGCCAGCAGGAGGCCTGGTGGGAGGGGAAATGAGCAGTTCTTC. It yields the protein CASRRPGGRGNEQFF. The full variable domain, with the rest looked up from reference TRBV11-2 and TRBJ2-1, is EAGVAQSPRYKIIEKRQSVAFWCNPISGHATLYWYQQILGQGPKLLIQFQNNGVVDDSQLPKDRFSAERLKGVDSTLKIQPAKLEDSAVYLCASRRPGGRGNEQFFGPGTRLTVL.

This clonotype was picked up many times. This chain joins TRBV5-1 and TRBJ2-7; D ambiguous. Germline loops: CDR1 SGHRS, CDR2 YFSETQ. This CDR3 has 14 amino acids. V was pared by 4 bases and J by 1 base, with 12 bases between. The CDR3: CASSVNPPSYEQYF. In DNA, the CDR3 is TGCGCCAGCAGCGTCAATCCCCCTTCCTACGAGCAGTACTTC.

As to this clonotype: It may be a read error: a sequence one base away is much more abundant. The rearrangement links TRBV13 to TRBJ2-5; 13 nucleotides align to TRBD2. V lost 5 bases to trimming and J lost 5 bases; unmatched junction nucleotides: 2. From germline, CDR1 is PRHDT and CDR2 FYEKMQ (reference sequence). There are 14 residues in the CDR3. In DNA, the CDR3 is TGTGCCAGCAGCGGGACTAGCGGGATGGAGACCCAGTACTTC. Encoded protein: CASSGTSGMETQYF.

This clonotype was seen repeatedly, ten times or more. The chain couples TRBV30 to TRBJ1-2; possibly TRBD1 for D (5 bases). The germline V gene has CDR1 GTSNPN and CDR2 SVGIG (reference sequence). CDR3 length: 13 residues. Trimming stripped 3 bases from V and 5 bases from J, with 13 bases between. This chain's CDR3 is CAWRYTGGYGYTF. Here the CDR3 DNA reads TGTGCCTGGAGATATACTGGGGGGTATGGCTACACCTTC.

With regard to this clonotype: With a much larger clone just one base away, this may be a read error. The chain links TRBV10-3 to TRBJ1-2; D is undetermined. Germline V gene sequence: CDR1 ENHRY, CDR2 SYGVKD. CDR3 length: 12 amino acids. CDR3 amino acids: CVIAGGSYGYTF. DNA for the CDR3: TGTGTCATCGCCGGAGGTAGCTATGGCTACACCTTC.

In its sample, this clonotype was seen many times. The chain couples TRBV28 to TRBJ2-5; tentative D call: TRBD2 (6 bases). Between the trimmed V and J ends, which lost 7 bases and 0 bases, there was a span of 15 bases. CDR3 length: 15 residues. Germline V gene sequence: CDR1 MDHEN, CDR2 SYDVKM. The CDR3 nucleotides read TGTGCCAGCAACCCGGGCGGGACGAACCAAGAGACCCAGTACTTC. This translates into CASNPGGTNQETQYF.

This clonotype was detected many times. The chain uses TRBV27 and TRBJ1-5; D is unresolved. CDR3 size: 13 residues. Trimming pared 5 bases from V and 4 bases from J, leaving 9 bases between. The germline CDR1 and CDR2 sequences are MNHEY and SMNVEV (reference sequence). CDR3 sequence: CASSPDWNQPQHF. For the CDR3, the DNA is TGTGCCAGCAGTCCAGACTGGAATCAGCCCCAGCATTTT.

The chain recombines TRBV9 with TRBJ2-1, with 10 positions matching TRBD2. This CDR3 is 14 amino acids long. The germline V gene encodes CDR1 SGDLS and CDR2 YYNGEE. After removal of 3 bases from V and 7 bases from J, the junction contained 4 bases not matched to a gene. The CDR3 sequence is CASSGSGRGNEQFF. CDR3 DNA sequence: TGTGCCAGCAGCGGAAGCGGGAGGGGAAATGAGCAGTTCTTC.

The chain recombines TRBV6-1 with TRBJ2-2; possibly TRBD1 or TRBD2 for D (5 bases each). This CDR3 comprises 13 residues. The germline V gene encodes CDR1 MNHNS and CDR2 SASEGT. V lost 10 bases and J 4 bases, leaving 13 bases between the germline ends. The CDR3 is CANSVGATGELFF. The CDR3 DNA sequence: TGTGCCAACAGCGTCGGGGCCACCGGGGAGCTGTTTTTT.

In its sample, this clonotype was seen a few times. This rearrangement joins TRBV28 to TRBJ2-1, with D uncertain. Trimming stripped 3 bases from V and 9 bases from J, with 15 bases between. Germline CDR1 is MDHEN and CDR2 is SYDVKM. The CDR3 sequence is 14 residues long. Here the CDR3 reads CASSFPLAPREQFF. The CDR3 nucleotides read TGTGCCAGCAGTTTCCCCCTTGCCCCACGTGAGCAGTTCTTC.

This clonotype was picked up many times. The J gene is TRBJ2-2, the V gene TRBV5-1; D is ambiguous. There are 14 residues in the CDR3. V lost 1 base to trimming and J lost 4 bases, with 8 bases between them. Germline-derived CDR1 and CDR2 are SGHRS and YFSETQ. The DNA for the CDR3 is TGCGCCAGCAGCTTGCAGTGGGGCACCGGGGAGCTGTTTTTT. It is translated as CASSLQWGTGELFF.

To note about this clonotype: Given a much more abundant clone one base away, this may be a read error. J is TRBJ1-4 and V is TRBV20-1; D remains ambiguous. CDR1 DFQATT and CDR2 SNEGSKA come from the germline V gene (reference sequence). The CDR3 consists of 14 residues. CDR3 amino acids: CSARDGSGYEKLSF. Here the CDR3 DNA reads TGCAGTGCTAGAGATGGTTCAGGCTACGAAAAACTGTCTTTT.

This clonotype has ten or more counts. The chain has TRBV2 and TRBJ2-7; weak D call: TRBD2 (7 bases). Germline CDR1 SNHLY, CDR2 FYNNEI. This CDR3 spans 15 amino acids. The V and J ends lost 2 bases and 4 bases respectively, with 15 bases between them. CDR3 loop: CASSESGLDRYEQYF. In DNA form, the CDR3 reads TGTGCCAGCAGTGAATCTGGACTAGACAGGTACGAGCAGTACTTC.

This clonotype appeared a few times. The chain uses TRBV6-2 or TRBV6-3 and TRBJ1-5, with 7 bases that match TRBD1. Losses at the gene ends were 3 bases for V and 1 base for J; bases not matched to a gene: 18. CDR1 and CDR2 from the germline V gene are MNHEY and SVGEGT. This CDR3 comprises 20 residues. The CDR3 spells CASSYLPGGEELWSNQPQHF. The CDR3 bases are TGTGCCAGCAGTTATTTACCAGGGGGTGAGGAATTATGGAGCAATCAGCCCCAGCATTTT.

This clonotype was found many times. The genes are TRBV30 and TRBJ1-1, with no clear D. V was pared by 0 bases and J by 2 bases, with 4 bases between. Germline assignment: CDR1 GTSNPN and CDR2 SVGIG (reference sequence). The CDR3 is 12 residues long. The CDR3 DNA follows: TGTGCCTGGAGTGTACCTAACACTGAAGCTTTCTTT. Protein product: CAWSVPNTEAFF.

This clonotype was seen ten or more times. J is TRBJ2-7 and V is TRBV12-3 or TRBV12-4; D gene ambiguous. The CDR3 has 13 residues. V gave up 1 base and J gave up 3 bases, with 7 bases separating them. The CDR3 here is CASSLEDGYEQYF. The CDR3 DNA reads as TGTGCCAGCAGTTTAGAGGACGGCTACGAGCAGTACTTC.

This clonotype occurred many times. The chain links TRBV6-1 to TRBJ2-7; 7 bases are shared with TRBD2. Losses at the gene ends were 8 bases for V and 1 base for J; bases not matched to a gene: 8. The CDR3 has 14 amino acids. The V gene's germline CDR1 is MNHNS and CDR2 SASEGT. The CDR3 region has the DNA TGTGCCAGCGCCCGGGACTACTCGTCCTACGAGCAGTACTTC. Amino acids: CASARDYSSYEQYF.

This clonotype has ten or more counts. Here the CDR3 DNA reads TGTGCCAGCAGCCCGGACAGTCCTGGAAAACTGTTTTTT. Encoded protein: CASSPDSPGKLFF. The chain is built from TRBV25-1 and TRBJ1-4; TRBD1 might be the D (6 bases). Germline CDR1 and CDR2: MGHDK and SYGVNS. The CDR3 is made up of 13 amino acids. V lost 6 bases and J 10 bases, leaving 15 bases between the germline ends.

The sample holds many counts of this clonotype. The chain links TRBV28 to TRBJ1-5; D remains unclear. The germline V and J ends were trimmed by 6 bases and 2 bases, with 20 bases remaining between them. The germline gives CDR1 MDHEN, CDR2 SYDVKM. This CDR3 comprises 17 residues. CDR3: CASSPPLRRRRNQPQHF. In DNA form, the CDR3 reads TGTGCCAGCAGCCCGCCCCTTAGGAGGCGACGCAATCAGCCCCAGCATTTT. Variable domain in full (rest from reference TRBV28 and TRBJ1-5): DVKVTQSSRYLVKRTGEKVFLECVQDMDHENMFWYRQDPGLGLRLIYFSYDVKMKEKGDIPEGYSVSREKKERFSLILESASTNQTSMYLCASSPPLRRRRNQPQHFGDGTRLSIL.

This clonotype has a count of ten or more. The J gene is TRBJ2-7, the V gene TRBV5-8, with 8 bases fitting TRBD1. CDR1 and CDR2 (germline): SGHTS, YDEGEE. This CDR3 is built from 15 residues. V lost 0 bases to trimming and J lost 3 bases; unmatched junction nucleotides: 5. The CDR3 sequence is CASSLADRGSYEQYF. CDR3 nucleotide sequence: TGTGCCAGCAGCTTGGCCGACAGGGGAAGCTACGAGCAGTACTTC.